This TCR beta chain was sequenced for a study of T cells in localized non-small cell lung cancer. Study results and limitations: Adjacent uninvolved lung tissue had the highest T cell clonality, exceeding tumor.

As to this clone: Its antigen remains unidentified.

Profiled with immunoSEQ multiplex PCR; TCRdb holds only in-frame clones, not every one. The sample contains 1,500 or so clones, 24% of which appear only once. This TCR derives from a man aged 18-55 years with stage II lung adenocarcinoma. The sequences come from normal lung tissue next to the tumor, collected before any cancer treatment.

The CDR3 is CAWSVLQYTGELFF. As DNA, the CDR3 is TGTGCCTGGAGTGTTTTGCAGTACACCGGGGAGCTGTTTTTT. The chain is built from TRBV30 and TRBJ2-2, with D unclear. Germline values: CDR1 GTSNPN, CDR2 SVGIG (reference sequence). V was clipped by 0 bases and J by 3 bases, with 8 bases between them. The length of the CDR3 is 14 residues. Full variable domain (outside the CDR3, taken from reference TRBV30 and TRBJ2-2): SQTIHQWPATLVQPVGSPLSLECTVEGTSNPNLYWYRQAAGRGLQLLFYSVGIGQISSEVPQNLSASRPQDRQFILSSKKLLLSDSGFYLCAWSVLQYTGELFFGEGSRLTVL.